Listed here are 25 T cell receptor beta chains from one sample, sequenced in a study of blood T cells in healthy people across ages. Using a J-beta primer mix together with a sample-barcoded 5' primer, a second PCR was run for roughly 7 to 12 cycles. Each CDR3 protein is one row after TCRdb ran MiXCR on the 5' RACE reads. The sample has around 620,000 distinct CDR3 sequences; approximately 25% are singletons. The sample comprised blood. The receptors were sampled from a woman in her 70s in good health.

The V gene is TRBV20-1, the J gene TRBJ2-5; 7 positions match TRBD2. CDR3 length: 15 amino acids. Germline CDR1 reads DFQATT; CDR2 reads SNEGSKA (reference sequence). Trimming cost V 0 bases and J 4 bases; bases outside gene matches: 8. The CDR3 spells CSARDQGLGVETQYF. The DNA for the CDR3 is TGCAGTGCTAGAGATCAAGGACTAGGAGTAGAGACCCAGTACTTC.

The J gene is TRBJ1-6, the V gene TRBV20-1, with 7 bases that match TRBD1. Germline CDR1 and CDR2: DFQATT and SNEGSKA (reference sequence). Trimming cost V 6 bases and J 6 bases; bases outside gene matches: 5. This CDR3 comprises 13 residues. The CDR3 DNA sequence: TGCAGTGCAAATAGGGACAGTAATTCACCCCTCCACTTT. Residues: CSANRDSNSPLHF.

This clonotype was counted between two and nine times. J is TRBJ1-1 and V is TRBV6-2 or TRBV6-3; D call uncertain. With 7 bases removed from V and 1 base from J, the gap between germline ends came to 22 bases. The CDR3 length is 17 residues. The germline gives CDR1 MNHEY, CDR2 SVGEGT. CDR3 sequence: CASTLKAGPSGNTEAFF. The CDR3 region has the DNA TGTGCCAGCACCCTTAAGGCGGGTCCCTCTGGGAACACTGAAGCTTTCTTT.

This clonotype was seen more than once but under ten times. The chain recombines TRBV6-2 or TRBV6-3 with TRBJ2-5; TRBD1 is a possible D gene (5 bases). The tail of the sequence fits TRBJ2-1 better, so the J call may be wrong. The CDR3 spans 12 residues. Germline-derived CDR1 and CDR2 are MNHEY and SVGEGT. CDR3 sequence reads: CASSYLGHEQFF. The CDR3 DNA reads TGTGCCAGCAGTTACCTGGGGCATGAGCAGTTCTTC.

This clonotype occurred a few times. CDR3 sequence: CASTGTAQETQYF. CDR3 bases: TGTGCCAGCACCGGGACGGCCCAAGAGACCCAGTACTTC. The rearrangement links TRBV7-9 to TRBJ2-5; TRBD1 or TRBD2 may be the D gene (5 bases each). Germline CDR1 SEHNR, CDR2 FQNEAQ (reference sequence). The CDR3 contains 13 residues. Trimming removed 7 bases at V and 1 base at J, with 10 bases between.

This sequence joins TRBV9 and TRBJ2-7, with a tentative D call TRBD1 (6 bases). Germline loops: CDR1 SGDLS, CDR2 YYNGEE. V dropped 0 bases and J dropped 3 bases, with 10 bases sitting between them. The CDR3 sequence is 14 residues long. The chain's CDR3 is CASSVAGDHYEQYF. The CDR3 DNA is TGTGCCAGCAGCGTAGCAGGGGACCACTACGAGCAGTACTTC.

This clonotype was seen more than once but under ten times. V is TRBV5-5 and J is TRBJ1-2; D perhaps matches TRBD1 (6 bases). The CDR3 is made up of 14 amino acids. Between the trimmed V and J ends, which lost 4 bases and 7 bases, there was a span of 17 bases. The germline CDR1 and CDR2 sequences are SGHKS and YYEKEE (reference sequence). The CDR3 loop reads CASSQLSQGIGYTF. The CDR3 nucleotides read TGTGCCAGCAGCCAATTGTCACAGGGTATTGGCTACACCTTC.

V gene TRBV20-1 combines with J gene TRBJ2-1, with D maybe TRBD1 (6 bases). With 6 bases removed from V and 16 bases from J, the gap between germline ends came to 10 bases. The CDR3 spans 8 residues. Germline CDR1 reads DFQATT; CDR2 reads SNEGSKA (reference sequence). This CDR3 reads CSAGTSFF. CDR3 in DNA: TGCAGTGCAGGGACATCTTTCTTC.

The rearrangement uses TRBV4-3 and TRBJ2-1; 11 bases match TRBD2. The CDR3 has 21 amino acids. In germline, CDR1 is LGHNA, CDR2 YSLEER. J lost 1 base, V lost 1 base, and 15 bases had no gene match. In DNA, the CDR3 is TGCGCCAGCAGCCAAGTCTCCCCCGGGAGGATAGCGGGGGGGTCCTACAATGAGCAGTTCTTC. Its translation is CASSQVSPGRIAGGSYNEQFF.

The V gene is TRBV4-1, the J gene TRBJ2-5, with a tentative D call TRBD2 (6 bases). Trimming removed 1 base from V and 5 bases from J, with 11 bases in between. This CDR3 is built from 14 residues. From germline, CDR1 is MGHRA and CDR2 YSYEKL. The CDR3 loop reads CASSQASAGETQYF. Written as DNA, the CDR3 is TGCGCCAGCAGCCAAGCTAGCGCGGGGGAGACCCAGTACTTC.

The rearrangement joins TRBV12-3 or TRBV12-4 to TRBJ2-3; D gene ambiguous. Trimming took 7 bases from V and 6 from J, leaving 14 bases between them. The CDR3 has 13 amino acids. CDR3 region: CASTLSKIDTQYF. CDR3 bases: TGTGCCAGCACCCTCTCTAAGATCGATACGCAGTATTTT.

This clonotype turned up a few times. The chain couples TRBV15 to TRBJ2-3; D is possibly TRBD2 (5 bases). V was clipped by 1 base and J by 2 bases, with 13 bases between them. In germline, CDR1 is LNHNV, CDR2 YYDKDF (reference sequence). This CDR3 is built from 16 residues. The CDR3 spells CATSRGFSEVTDTQYF. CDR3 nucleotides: TGTGCCACCAGCAGAGGGTTTAGCGAGGTCACAGATACGCAGTATTTT.

CDR3 sequence reads: CASSRGEKQGYTF. In DNA, the CDR3 is TGTGCCAGCTCCCGGGGAGAAAAGCAGGGCTACACCTTC. The J gene is TRBJ1-2, the V gene TRBV18; unclear D gene. The CDR3 runs to 13 residues. Germline-derived CDR1 and CDR2 are KGHSH and LQKENI. Trimming left V 6 bases short and J 8 bases short, with 16 bases between.

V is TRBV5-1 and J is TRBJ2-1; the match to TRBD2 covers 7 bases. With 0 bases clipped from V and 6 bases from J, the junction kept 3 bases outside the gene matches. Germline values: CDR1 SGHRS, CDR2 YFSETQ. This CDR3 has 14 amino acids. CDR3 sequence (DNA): TGCGCCAGCAGCTTGGGACAGCGGGGCAATGAGCAGTTCTTC. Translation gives CASSLGQRGNEQFF.

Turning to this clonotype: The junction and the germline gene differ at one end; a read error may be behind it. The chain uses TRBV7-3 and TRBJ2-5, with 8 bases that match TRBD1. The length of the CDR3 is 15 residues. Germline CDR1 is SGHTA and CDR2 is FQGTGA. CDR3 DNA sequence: TGTGCCAGCAGCCCACAAACAGGGGGTCAAGGGACCCAGTACTTC. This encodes CASSPQTGGQGTQYF.

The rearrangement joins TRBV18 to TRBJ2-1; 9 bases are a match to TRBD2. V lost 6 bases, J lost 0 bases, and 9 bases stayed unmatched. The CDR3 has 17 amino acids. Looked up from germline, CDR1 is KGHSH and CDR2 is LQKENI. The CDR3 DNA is TGTGCCAGCTCCAGCGGGGGGACCTCTAGCTCCTACAATGAGCAGTTCTTC. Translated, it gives CASSSGGTSSSYNEQFF. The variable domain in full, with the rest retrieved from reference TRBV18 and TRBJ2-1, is NAGVMQNPRHLVRRRGQEARLRCSPMKGHSHVYWYRQLPEEGLKFMVYLQKENIIDESGMPKERFSAEFPKEGPSILRIQQVVRGDSAAYFCASSSGGTSSSYNEQFFGPGTRLTVL.

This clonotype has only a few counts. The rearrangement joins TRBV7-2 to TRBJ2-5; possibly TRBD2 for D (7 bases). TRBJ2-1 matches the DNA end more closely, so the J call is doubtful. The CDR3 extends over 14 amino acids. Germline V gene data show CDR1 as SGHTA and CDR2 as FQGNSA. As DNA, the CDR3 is TGTGCCAGCAGCTCAGGGGCGGGGGTGGTTGAGCAGTTCTTC. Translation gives CASSSGAGVVEQFF.

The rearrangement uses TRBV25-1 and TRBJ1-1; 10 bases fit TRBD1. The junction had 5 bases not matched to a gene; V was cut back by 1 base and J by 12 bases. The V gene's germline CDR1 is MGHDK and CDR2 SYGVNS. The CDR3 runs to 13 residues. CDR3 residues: CASSESGQGKTFF. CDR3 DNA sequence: TGTGCCAGCAGTGAATCGGGACAGGGGAAGACTTTCTTT.

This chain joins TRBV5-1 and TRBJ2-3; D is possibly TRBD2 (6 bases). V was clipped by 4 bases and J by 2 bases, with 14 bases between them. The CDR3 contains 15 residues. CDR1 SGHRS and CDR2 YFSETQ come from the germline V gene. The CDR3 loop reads CASSLGLMDTDTQYF. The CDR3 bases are TGCGCCAGCAGCCTTGGACTAATGGACACAGATACGCAGTATTTT.

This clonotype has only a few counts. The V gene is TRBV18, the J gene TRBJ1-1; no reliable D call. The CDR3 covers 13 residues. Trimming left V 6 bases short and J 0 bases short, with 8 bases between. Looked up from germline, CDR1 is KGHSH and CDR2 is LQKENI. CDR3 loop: CASSRVLNTEAFF. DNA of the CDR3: TGTGCCAGCTCCCGGGTCCTGAACACTGAAGCTTTCTTT. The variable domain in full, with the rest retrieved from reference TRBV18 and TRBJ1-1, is NAGVMQNPRHLVRRRGQEARLRCSPMKGHSHVYWYRQLPEEGLKFMVYLQKENIIDESGMPKERFSAEFPKEGPSILRIQQVVRGDSAAYFCASSRVLNTEAFFGQGTRLTVV.

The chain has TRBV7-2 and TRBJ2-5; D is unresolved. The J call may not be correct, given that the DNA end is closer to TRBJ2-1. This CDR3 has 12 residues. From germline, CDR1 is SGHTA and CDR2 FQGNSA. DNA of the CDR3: TGTGCCAGCAGCACGACCCTCTGGGAGCAGTTCTTC. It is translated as CASSTTLWEQFF.

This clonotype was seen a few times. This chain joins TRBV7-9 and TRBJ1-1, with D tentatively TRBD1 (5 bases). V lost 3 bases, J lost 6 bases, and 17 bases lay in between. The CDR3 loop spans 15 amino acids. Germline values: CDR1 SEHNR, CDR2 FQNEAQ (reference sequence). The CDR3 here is CASSFPSGRGPEAFF. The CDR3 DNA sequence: TGTGCCAGCAGCTTTCCCTCGGGAAGGGGACCTGAAGCTTTCTTT.

The chain's CDR3 is CASSQDRRGEDEQYF. For the CDR3, the DNA is TGCGCCAGCAGCCAAGATCGACGAGGGGAGGACGAGCAGTACTTC. The rearrangement joins TRBV4-3 to TRBJ2-5; D perhaps matches TRBD2 (6 bases). The end of the DNA is better explained by TRBJ2-7, so the J call may be wrong. CDR3 length equals 15 residues. Germline CDR1 LGHNA, CDR2 YSLEER.

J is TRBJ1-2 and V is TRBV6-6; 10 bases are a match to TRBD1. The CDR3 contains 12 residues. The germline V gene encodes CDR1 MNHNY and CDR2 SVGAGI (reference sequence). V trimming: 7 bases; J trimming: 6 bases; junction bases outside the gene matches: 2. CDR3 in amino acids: CASIGTGDGYTF. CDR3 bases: TGTGCCAGCATTGGGACAGGGGATGGCTACACCTTC.

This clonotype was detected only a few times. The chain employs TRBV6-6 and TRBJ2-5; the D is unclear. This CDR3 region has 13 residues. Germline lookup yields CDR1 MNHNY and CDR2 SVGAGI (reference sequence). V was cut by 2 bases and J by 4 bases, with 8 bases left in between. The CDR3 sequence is CASSYTLGETQYF. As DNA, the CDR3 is TGTGCCAGCAGTTACACTCTTGGAGAGACCCAGTACTTC.